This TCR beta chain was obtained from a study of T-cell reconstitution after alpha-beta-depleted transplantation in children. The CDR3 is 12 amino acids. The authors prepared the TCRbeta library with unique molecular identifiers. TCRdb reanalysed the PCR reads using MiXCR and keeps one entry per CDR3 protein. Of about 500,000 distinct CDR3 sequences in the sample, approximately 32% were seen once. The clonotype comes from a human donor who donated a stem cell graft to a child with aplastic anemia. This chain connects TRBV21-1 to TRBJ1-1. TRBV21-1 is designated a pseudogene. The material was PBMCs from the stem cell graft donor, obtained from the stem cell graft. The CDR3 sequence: CASSKGRTEAFF. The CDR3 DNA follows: TGTGCCAGCAGCAAAGGGAGGACTGAAGCTTTCTTT.